Each of the 25 T cell receptor beta chains below was sequenced from the same sample in a study of blood T cell repertoires in COVID-19. Profiling relied on immunoSEQ multiplex PCR, and the TCRdb table lists in-frame clones only, not all of them. In the table there are tens of thousands of clones, 75% to 90% of which are singletons. Sequences were obtained from peripheral blood. The source is a human donor in a cohort sampled during active COVID-19.

The rearrangement uses TRBV3-1 (or the pseudogene TRBV3-2) and TRBJ1-2; 8 bases fit TRBD1. This CDR3 has 16 amino acids. The germline V gene has CDR1 LGHDT and CDR2 YNNKEL (reference sequence). V gave up 3 bases and J gave up 5 bases; unmatched junction bases: 11. CDR3 sequence (DNA): TGTGCCAGCAGCCAGGCTACACAGGGGGGGAGGTATGGCTACACCTTC. This gives the protein CASSQATQGGRYGYTF.

The chain uses TRBV12-3 or TRBV12-4 and TRBJ1-1; D remains unclear. V dropped 10 bases and J dropped 1 base, with 13 bases sitting between them. The length of the CDR3 is 13 residues. The CDR3 protein is CATRLISNTEAFF. CDR3 bases: TGTGCCACACGACTGATATCGAACACTGAAGCTTTCTTT.

V is TRBV19 and J is TRBJ1-2, with D possibly matching TRBD1 (5 bases). The length of the CDR3 is 13 residues. Germline-derived CDR1 and CDR2 are LNHDA and SQIVND (reference sequence). V was shortened by 10 bases and J by 3 bases, with 15 bases between the two germline ends. CDR3 coding DNA: TGTGCCACGACGCAGGGATGGGACTATGGCTACACCTTC. This encodes CATTQGWDYGYTF.

This clone was counted only a few times. The chain couples TRBV10-1 to TRBJ1-4; 7 nucleotides line up with TRBD1. CDR1 and CDR2 (germline): WNHNN, SYGVQD (reference sequence). The J segment lost 4 bases and the V segment lost 6 bases, leaving 14 bases of the junction unmatched. This CDR3 comprises 17 residues. Written as DNA, the CDR3 is TGCGCCAGCAGCGACGGGACCATCCGGGACAGTAATGAAAAACTGTTTTTT. This codes for CASSDGTIRDSNEKLFF.

The chain employs TRBV14 and TRBJ2-7; TRBD2 is a possible D gene (6 bases). Looked up from germline, CDR1 is SGHDN and CDR2 is FVKESK. CDR3 length: 13 amino acids. The V and J ends lost 2 bases and 1 base respectively, with 6 bases between them. The CDR3 spells CASSQSGSYEQYF. In DNA, the CDR3 is TGTGCCAGCAGCCAAAGCGGGTCCTACGAGCAGTACTTC.

The V call is TRBV27, the J call TRBJ2-1, with 7 positions matching TRBD2. From germline, CDR1 is MNHEY and CDR2 SMNVEV (reference sequence). V shed 0 bases and J 8 bases; nucleotides not matched to a gene: 10. The CDR3 contains 16 residues. The CDR3 protein is CASSLSWEVSGYEQFF. CDR3 sequence (DNA): TGTGCCAGCAGTTTATCATGGGAAGTTAGCGGGTATGAGCAGTTCTTC.

The rearrangement links TRBV5-6 to TRBJ1-1; D unresolved. The V end lost 1 base, the J end lost 7 bases, and 5 bases lay between the germline ends. The germline V gene has CDR1 SGHDT and CDR2 YYEEEE. This CDR3 region has 11 residues. Here the CDR3 reads CASSLIGEAFF. CDR3 in DNA: TGTGCCAGCAGCTTGATCGGTGAAGCTTTCTTT.

The genes are TRBV5-1 and TRBJ2-7; a possible D gene is TRBD2 (5 bases). The germline CDR1 and CDR2 sequences are SGHRS and YFSETQ. The CDR3 is 14 residues long. V was cut by 7 bases and J by 0 bases, with 14 bases left in between. CDR3 nucleotide sequence: TGCGCCAGCTCCCCGGAGGCGGGCTCCTACGAGCAGTACTTC. This encodes CASSPEAGSYEQYF.

V is TRBV11-2 and J is TRBJ2-1; tentative D call: TRBD1 (5 bases). Between the trimmed V and J ends, which lost 4 bases and 3 bases, there was a span of 10 bases. This CDR3 has 14 amino acids. Germline-derived CDR1 and CDR2 are SGHAT and FQNNGV. The CDR3 nucleotides are TGTGCCAGCAGCTCAACAGGTAACTACAATGAGCAGTTCTTC. It specifies CASSSTGNYNEQFF.

CDR3 coding DNA: TGTGCCAGCAGTGACGTGACAGTAGATCAGCCCCAGCATTTT. Protein: CASSDVTVDQPQHF. V gene TRBV6-1 combines with J gene TRBJ1-5, with a weak D call TRBD1 (5 bases). Germline CDR1 MNHNS, CDR2 SASEGT. The CDR3 consists of 14 residues. V lost 3 bases, J lost 5 bases, and 11 bases lay in between.

In its sample, this clone was seen once. The chain's CDR3 is CASSWTRDQPQHF. Here the CDR3 DNA reads TGTGCCAGCAGCTGGACAAGGGATCAGCCCCAGCATTTT. The J gene is TRBJ1-5, the V gene TRBV7-6, with D possibly TRBD1 on 5 matching bases. Germline values: CDR1 SGHVS, CDR2 FNYEAQ. Trimming took off 4 bases at V and 5 bases at J, with 9 bases between the two ends. The CDR3 is 13 amino acids.

The chain is built from TRBV6-1 and TRBJ1-2; D is unresolved. Germline values: CDR1 MNHNS, CDR2 SASEGT. Trimming removed 1 base at V and 8 bases at J, with 14 bases between. The CDR3 is made up of 14 amino acids. The CDR3 DNA follows: TGTGCCAGCAGTGAAGAGGGCTACTCGGGGGGCTACACCTTC. Amino acid sequence: CASSEEGYSGGYTF.

The genes are TRBV5-5 and TRBJ1-3, with D possibly being TRBD1 (6 bases). Trimming stripped 4 bases from V and 2 bases from J, with 13 bases between. The length of the CDR3 is 15 residues. Germline loops: CDR1 SGHKS, CDR2 YYEKEE (reference sequence). CDR3 bases: TGTGCCAGCAGCCCGGGGGGCAGGGCTGGAAACACCATATATTTT. It specifies CASSPGGRAGNTIYF.

The chain combines TRBV6-1 with TRBJ2-2; 12 bases line up with TRBD1. The junction had 6 bases not matched to a gene; V was cut back by 2 bases and J by 8 bases. This CDR3 contains 16 residues. Germline V gives CDR1 MNHNS, CDR2 SASEGT. CDR3 in DNA: TGTGCCAGCAGTGAATACGGGACAGGGGGCTTTGGGGAGCTGTTTTTT. This sequence encodes CASSEYGTGGFGELFF.

The J gene is TRBJ1-2, the V gene TRBV6-5, with 8 bases identical to TRBD1. CDR1 is MNHEY and CDR2 is SVGAGI in the germline V gene. V lost 8 bases to trimming and J lost 7 bases; unmatched junction nucleotides: 6. CDR3 size: 12 residues. This CDR3 reads CASRVQGAGYTF. Here the CDR3 DNA reads TGTGCCAGCCGGGTTCAGGGGGCTGGCTACACCTTC.

V usage is TRBV6-6 and J usage is TRBJ1-2; 8 nucleotides line up with TRBD1. The junction had 14 bases not matched to a gene; V was cut back by 6 bases and J by 5 bases. The CDR3 totals 16 residues. Germline CDR1 is MNHNY and CDR2 is SVGAGI (reference sequence). The CDR3 DNA follows: TGTGCCAGCAGCGATTCCGGACAGGGAGGAGTGTATGGCTACACCTTC. The encoded protein is CASSDSGQGGVYGYTF.

This clone was counted between two and nine times. The chain joins TRBV18 to TRBJ1-1; D remains unclear. Per the germline V gene, CDR1 is KGHSH and CDR2 is LQKENI. The CDR3 is 14 residues long. Trimming cost V 1 base and J 3 bases, with 9 bases left between them. The CDR3 sequence is CASSPRDGDTEAFF. In DNA form, the CDR3 reads TGTGCCAGCTCACCACGAGACGGGGACACTGAAGCTTTCTTT.

The chain combines TRBV5-1 with TRBJ2-7; tentatively, D is TRBD2 (6 bases). Trimming left V 0 bases short and J 6 bases short, with 16 bases between. The CDR3 length is 15 residues. Per the germline V gene, CDR1 is SGHRS and CDR2 is YFSETQ. CDR3 nucleotide sequence: TGCGCCAGCAGCTTGGGGGCAGTAAGGGACTCCGAGCAGTACTTC. This gives the protein CASSLGAVRDSEQYF.

The J gene is TRBJ2-3, the V gene TRBV19; TRBD1 matches at 9 bases. V dropped 9 bases and J dropped 4; count of bases not matched to a gene: 14. The CDR3 consists of 16 residues. Germline CDR1 is LNHDA and CDR2 is SQIVND (reference sequence). The DNA of the CDR3 is TGTGCCAGCACCCATCGGACAGGGGAAGTACCAGATACGCAGTATTTT. This encodes CASTHRTGEVPDTQYF.

V usage is TRBV7-6 and J usage is TRBJ2-3; TRBD2 matches at 10 bases. J lost 5 bases, V lost 1 base, and 21 bases had no gene match. Per germline, CDR1 SGHVS and CDR2 FNYEAQ. The CDR3 spans 21 residues. The CDR3 spells CASSLVVAYPSGGVQGDTQYF. The DNA of the CDR3 is TGTGCCAGCAGCTTAGTCGTGGCTTATCCTAGCGGGGGCGTTCAGGGAGATACGCAGTATTTT.

The J gene is TRBJ1-1, the V gene TRBV29-1, with a possible D match to TRBD1 (6 bases). The CDR3 runs 15 residues. Germline V CDR1 and CDR2: SQVTM, ANQGSEA. The V and J ends lost 5 bases and 7 bases respectively, with 23 bases between them. The CDR3: CSVRTSDSVGFEAFF. The CDR3 nucleotides are TGCAGCGTTCGCACCTCGGACAGCGTGGGGTTTGAAGCTTTCTTT.

The gene calls are TRBV29-1 and TRBJ1-1; D gene ambiguous. Trimming pared 0 bases from V and 0 bases from J, leaving 5 bases between. The CDR3 sequence is 13 residues long. CDR1 and CDR2 from the germline V gene are SQVTM and ANQGSEA. CDR3 nucleotides: TGCAGCGTTGAAGAACAGCTGAACACTGAAGCTTTCTTT. Translating gives CSVEEQLNTEAFF.

This clone appeared a few times. CDR3 sequence reads: CANYAHRAGGPCHEQYF. In nucleotides, the CDR3 is TGCGCCAACTATGCCCACAGGGCGGGGGGTCCGTGCCACGAGCAGTACTTC. The chain combines TRBV10-1 with TRBJ2-7; 8 nucleotides align to TRBD2. Trimming cost V 10 bases and J 5 bases; bases outside gene matches: 22. This CDR3 has 17 residues. The germline V gene has CDR1 WNHNN and CDR2 SYGVQD (reference sequence).

The DNA for the CDR3 is TGTGCCAGCAGTTTAGGGGGGGCTGCCTACGAGCAGTACTTC. This gives the protein CASSLGGAAYEQYF. J is TRBJ2-7 and V is TRBV28; TRBD2 might be the D (7 bases). The CDR3 contains 14 residues. Germline CDR1 MDHEN, CDR2 SYDVKM. Trimming took off 2 bases at V and 2 bases at J, with 10 bases between the two ends.

This clone was observed a few times. The rearrangement links TRBV20-1 to TRBJ2-2; no clear D gene. With 1 base removed from V and 8 bases from J, the gap between germline ends came to 5 bases. There are 11 residues in the CDR3. The V gene's germline CDR1 is DFQATT and CDR2 SNEGSKA (reference sequence). The chain's CDR3 is CSARARGELFF. DNA for the CDR3: TGCAGTGCTAGAGCCAGGGGGGAGCTGTTTTTT.